The clone carrying this TCR beta chain was seen only a few times. Antigen unknown. The data stem from a study of neoadjuvant anti-PD-1 for oral cavity cancer. Points from the study as a whole: Treg/Th17 ratio rose with pretreatment blood and fell with post-treatment tumor TCRbeta clonality. Larger post-treatment preexisting tumor clones tracked with greater tumor shrinkage.

Survey sequencing of tumors mostly used roughly 4.8 ug DNA, two replicates. The protocol was immunoSEQ multiplex PCR, while the TCRdb copy is restricted to in-frame clones and leaves out a portion. This table has around 24,000 clones, roughly 29% appearing once. The time point here: after neoadjuvant nivolumab, at surgical resection. These oral cavity squamous cell carcinomas were HPV-negative and locally advanced. This receptor was identified in a person aged 40 to 85 with oral cavity squamous cell carcinoma. This specimen was tumor tissue, taken after nivolumab (anti-PD-1) treatment.

DNA of the CDR3: TGTGCCAGCCAGGTGGGCGGGGGGGGTTACAATGAGCAGTTCTTC. This encodes CASQVGGGGYNEQFF. V and J are TRBV2 and TRBJ2-1; 9 positions match TRBD2. CDR1 SNHLY and CDR2 FYNNEI come from the germline V gene. The CDR3 has 15 amino acids. V lost 8 bases, J lost 4 bases, and 9 bases stayed unmatched.